Below are 12 T cell receptor beta chains sequenced from a single sample in a study of graft-versus-host responses after intestinal transplantation. The data were produced by immunoSEQ multiplex PCR, yet TCRdb's version contains in-frame clones alone and is incomplete. This sample carries tens of thousands of clones, roughly 93% of them seen once, and the ten largest clones take under 7.5%. The material sequenced was PBMCs, taken around 27 months after a first intestinal transplant, on the day of a second. The source of these receptors is a human patient who received an intestinal transplant, so some T cells may come from the graft donor.

V gene TRBV4-1 combines with J gene TRBJ1-1, with D possibly matching TRBD1 (5 bases). This CDR3 has 14 amino acids. V lost 3 bases to trimming and J lost 0 bases, with 8 bases between them. Germline CDR1 reads MGHRA; CDR2 reads YSYEKL. CDR3: CASSQTALNTEAFF. The CDR3, as DNA: TGCGCCAGCAGCCAGACAGCGTTGAACACTGAAGCTTTCTTT.

The chain is built from TRBV5-1 and TRBJ2-2, with D perhaps TRBD2 (7 bases). This CDR3 comprises 15 residues. Germline V gives CDR1 SGHRS, CDR2 YFSETQ. Deletions cut 1 base from V and 8 bases from J, with 15 bases between. The CDR3 DNA reads as TGCGCCAGCAGCTTGCCAACGGGGGGCTCAGGGGAGCTGTTTTTT. It is translated as CASSLPTGGSGELFF.

The J gene is TRBJ2-5, the V gene TRBV15, with 11 bases aligning to TRBD2. Trimming at V came to 2 bases and at J to 4 bases, leaving 12 bases not matched to a gene. The length of the CDR3 is 18 residues. CDR1 and CDR2 from the germline V gene are LNHNV and YYDKDF (reference sequence). The CDR3 loop is CATSRNSWGLAGGETQYF. The CDR3 region has the DNA TGTGCCACCAGCAGAAATTCGTGGGGGCTAGCGGGAGGAGAGACCCAGTACTTC.

V gene TRBV6-8 combines with J gene TRBJ1-1, with a possible D match to TRBD1 (6 bases). In germline, CDR1 is MNHGY, CDR2 SAAAGT. Trimming removed 7 bases at V and 1 base at J, with 10 bases between. The CDR3 spans 13 residues. The CDR3 loop is CASNRQANTEAFF. In DNA, the CDR3 is TGTGCCAGCAACCGACAGGCGAACACTGAAGCTTTCTTT.

This chain links TRBV27 with TRBJ2-7, with 8 bases aligning to TRBD2. J gave up 2 bases and V 4 bases, and 4 bases lay outside the gene matches. The CDR3 is made up of 14 amino acids. Germline CDR1 and CDR2: MNHEY and SMNVEV (reference sequence). The chain's CDR3 is CASSWAGGAYEQYF. In DNA form, the CDR3 reads TGTGCCAGCAGTTGGGCCGGGGGGGCCTACGAGCAGTACTTC.

This chain links TRBV11-2 with TRBJ2-7; D is perhaps TRBD1 (5 bases). Trimming stripped 1 base from V and 0 bases from J, with 16 bases between. This CDR3 is 17 amino acids long. The germline gives CDR1 SGHAT, CDR2 FQNNGV. As DNA, the CDR3 is TGTGCCAGCAGCTTAGGACCACAGGCTGCCCTCTCCTACGAGCAGTACTTC. Its translation is CASSLGPQAALSYEQYF.

The chain uses TRBV7-3 and TRBJ2-1; TRBD2 agrees at 9 bases. Germline CDR1 is SGHTA and CDR2 is FQGTGA. Germline trimming cut 2 bases from V and 0 bases from J; bases unmatched to any gene: 11. The CDR3 loop spans 19 amino acids. This chain's CDR3 is CASSLVGDSGSPSYNEQFF. The CDR3 nucleotides read TGTGCCAGCAGCTTAGTTGGCGATAGCGGGAGTCCCTCCTACAATGAGCAGTTCTTC.

The chain has TRBV27 and TRBJ2-1; 9 positions match TRBD2. This CDR3 comprises 15 residues. Trimming at V came to 2 bases and at J to 5 bases, leaving 4 bases not matched to a gene. Germline CDR1 is MNHEY and CDR2 is SMNVEV (reference sequence). CDR3 DNA sequence: TGTGCCAGCAGTTTAGTGACTAGCGGTAACAATGAGCAGTTCTTC. This encodes CASSLVTSGNNEQFF.

This chain connects TRBV28 to TRBJ2-1, with D perhaps TRBD1 (6 bases). Trimming took 5 bases from V and 8 from J, leaving 13 bases between them. This CDR3 has 13 amino acids. CDR1 and CDR2 (germline): MDHEN, SYDVKM. The CDR3 is CASSLSDRYEQFF. The CDR3 DNA is TGTGCCAGCAGTCTCTCTGACAGGTATGAGCAGTTCTTC.

V and J are TRBV27 and TRBJ2-5, with 8 bases matching TRBD1. Germline V gene lookup returns CDR1 MNHEY and CDR2 SMNVEV (reference sequence). The CDR3 spans 16 residues. V lost 1 base and J lost 2; bases outside the gene matches: 6. Here the CDR3 DNA reads TGTGCCAGCAGTTTATATTCAGGGGGCCTTCAAGAGACCCAGTACTTC. It yields the protein CASSLYSGGLQETQYF.

The V call is TRBV7-9, the J call TRBJ2-1; 11 nucleotides agree with TRBD2. The ends lost 1 base at V and 8 bases at J; junction bases unmatched: 4. Germline V lookup: CDR1 SEHNR, CDR2 FQNEAQ (reference sequence). The CDR3 runs to 15 residues. The chain's CDR3 is CASSLGLAGGYEQFF. The CDR3, as DNA: TGTGCCAGCAGCTTAGGGCTAGCGGGAGGCTATGAGCAGTTCTTC.

The rearrangement joins TRBV5-1 to TRBJ2-7, with 12 bases that match TRBD1. The germline V gene has CDR1 SGHRS and CDR2 YFSETQ. The CDR3 totals 15 residues. Germline trimming cut 0 bases from V and 5 bases from J; bases unmatched to any gene: 3. The CDR3 spells CASSLEGDRGHEQYF. CDR3 DNA: TGCGCCAGCAGCTTGGAGGGGGACAGGGGGCACGAGCAGTACTTC.